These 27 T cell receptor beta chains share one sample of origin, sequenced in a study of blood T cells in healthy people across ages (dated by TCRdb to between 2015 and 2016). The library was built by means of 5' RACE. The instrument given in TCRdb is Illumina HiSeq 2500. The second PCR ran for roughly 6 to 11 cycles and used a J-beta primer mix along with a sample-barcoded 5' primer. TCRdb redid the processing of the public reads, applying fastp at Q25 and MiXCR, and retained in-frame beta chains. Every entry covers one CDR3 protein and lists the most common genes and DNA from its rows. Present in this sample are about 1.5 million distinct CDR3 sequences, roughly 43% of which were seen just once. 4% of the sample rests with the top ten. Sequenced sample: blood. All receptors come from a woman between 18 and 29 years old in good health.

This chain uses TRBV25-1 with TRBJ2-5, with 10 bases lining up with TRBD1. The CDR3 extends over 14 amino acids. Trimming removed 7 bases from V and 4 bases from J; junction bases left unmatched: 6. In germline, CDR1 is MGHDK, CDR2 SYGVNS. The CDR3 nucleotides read TGTGCCAGCACCTCCTGGACAGGGGGAGAGACCCAGTACTTC. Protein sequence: CASTSWTGGETQYF.

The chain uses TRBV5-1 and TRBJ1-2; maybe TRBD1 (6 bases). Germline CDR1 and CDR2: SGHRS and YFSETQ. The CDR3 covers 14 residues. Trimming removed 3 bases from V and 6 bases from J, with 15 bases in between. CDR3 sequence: CASSSPTGSDGYTF. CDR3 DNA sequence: TGCGCCAGCAGCTCGCCCACAGGGTCCGATGGCTACACCTTC. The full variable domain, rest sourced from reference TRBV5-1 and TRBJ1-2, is KAGVTQTPRYLIKTRGQQVTLSCSPISGHRSVSWYQQTPGQGLQFLFEYFSETQRNKGNFPGRFSGRQFSNSRSEMNVSTLELGDSALYLCASSSPTGSDGYTFGSGTRLTVV.

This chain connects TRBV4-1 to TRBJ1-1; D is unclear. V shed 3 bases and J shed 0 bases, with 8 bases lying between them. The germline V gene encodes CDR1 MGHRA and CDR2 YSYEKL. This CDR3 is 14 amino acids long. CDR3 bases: TGCGCCAGCAGCCACGGACCCCTGAACACTGAAGCTTTCTTT. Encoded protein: CASSHGPLNTEAFF.

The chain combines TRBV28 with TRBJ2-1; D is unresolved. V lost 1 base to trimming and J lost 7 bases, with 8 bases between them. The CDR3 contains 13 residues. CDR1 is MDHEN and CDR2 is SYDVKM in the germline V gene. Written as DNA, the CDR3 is TGTGCCAGCAGTTTATTTCGGATAAATGAGCAGTTCTTC. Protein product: CASSLFRINEQFF. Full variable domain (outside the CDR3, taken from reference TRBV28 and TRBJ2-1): DVKVTQSSRYLVKRTGEKVFLECVQDMDHENMFWYRQDPGLGLRLIYFSYDVKMKEKGDIPEGYSVSREKKERFSLILESASTNQTSMYLCASSLFRINEQFFGPGTRLTVL.

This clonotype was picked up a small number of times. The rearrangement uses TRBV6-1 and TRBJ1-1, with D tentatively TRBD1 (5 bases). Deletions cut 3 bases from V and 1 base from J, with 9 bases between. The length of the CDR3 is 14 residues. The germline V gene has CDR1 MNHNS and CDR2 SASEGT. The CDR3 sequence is CASSDQGGNTEAFF. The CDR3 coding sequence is TGTGCCAGCAGTGACCAGGGAGGGAACACTGAAGCTTTCTTT.

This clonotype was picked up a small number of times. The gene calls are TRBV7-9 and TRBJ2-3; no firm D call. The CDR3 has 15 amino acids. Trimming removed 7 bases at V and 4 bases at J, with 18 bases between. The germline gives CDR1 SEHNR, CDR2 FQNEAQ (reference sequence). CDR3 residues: CASTTGLSSSDTQYF. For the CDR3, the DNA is TGTGCCAGCACCACTGGCTTGAGCTCATCAGATACGCAGTATTTT.

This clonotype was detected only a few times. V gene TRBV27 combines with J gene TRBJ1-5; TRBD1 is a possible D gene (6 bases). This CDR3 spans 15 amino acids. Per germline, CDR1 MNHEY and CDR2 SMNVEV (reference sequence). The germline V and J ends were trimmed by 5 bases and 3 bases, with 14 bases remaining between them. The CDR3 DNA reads TGTGCCAGCAGTGAAGGGGGGACTAACAATCAGCCCCAGCATTTT. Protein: CASSEGGTNNQPQHF.

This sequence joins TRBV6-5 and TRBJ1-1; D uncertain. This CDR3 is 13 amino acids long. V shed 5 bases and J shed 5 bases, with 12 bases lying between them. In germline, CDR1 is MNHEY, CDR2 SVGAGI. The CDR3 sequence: CASSPLSGTEAFF. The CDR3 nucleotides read TGTGCCAGCAGTCCCCTAAGTGGGACTGAAGCTTTCTTT.

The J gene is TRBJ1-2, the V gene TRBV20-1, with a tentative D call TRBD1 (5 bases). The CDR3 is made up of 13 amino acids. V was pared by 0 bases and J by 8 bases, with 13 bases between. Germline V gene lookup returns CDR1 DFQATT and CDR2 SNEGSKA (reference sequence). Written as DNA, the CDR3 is TGCAGTGCTAGAGATCTCAGGGCTTGGGGCTACACCTTC. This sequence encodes CSARDLRAWGYTF.

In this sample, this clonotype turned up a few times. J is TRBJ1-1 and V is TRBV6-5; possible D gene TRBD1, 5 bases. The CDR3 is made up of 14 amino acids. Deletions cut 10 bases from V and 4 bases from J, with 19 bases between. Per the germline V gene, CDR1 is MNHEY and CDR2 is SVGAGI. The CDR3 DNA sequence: TGTGCCACCCACCCCAGGGTCTTTAGCACTGAAGCTTTCTTT. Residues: CATHPRVFSTEAFF.

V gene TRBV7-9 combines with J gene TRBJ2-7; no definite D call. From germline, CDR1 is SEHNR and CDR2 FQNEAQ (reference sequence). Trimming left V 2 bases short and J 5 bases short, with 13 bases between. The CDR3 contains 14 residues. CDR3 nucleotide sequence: TGTGCCAGCAGCTTATACCGTGAGGCCAACGAGCAGTACTTC. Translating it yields CASSLYREANEQYF. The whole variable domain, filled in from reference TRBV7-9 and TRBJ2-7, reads DTGVSQNPRHKITKRGQNVTFRCDPISEHNRLYWYRQTLGQGPEFLTYFQNEAQLEKSRLLSDRFSAERPKGSFSTLEIQRTEQGDSAMYLCASSLYREANEQYFGPGTRLTVT.

The chain's CDR3 is CSVTSDYEQYF. Written as DNA, the CDR3 is TGCAGCGTTACGAGCGACTACGAGCAGTACTTC. V gene TRBV29-1 combines with J gene TRBJ2-1; D remains unclear. The assigned J gene may be wrong: the sequence end matches TRBJ2-7 better. This CDR3 spans 11 amino acids. The V gene's germline CDR1 is SQVTM and CDR2 ANQGSEA.

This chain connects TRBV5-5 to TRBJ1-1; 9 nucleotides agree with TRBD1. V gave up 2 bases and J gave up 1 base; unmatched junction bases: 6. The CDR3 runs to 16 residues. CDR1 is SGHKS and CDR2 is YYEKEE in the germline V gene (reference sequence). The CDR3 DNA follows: TGTGCCAGCAGCTTTTTGGGACAGGGAGGGAACACTGAAGCTTTCTTT. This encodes CASSFLGQGGNTEAFF.

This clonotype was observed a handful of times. CDR3 region: CASSPFASDNEQFF. DNA for the CDR3: TGTGCCAGCAGCCCCTTTGCTAGCGACAATGAGCAGTTCTTC. The chain joins TRBV27 to TRBJ2-1; TRBD2 is a possible D gene (6 bases). The CDR3 totals 14 residues. V was pared by 6 bases and J by 5 bases, with 14 bases between. Germline CDR1 and CDR2: MNHEY and SMNVEV (reference sequence).

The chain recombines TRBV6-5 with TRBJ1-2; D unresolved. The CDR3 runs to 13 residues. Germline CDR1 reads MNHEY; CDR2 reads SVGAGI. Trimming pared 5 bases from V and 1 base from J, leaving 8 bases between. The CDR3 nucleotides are TGTGCCAGCAGTCCCTGGCTTAACTATGGCTACACCTTC. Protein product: CASSPWLNYGYTF.

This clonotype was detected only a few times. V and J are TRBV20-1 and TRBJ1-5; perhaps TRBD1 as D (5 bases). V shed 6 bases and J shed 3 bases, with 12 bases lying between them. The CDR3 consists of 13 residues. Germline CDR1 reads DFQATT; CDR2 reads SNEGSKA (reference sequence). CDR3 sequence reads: CSAIRGINQPQHF. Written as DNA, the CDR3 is TGCAGTGCCATTAGGGGCATCAATCAGCCCCAGCATTTT.

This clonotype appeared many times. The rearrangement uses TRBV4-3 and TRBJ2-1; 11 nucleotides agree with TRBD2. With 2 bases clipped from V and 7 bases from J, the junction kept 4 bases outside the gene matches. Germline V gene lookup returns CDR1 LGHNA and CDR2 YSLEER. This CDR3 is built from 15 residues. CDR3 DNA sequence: TGCGCCAGCAGCCAATTGCTAGCGGGAGGTAATGAGCAGTTCTTC. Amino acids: CASSQLLAGGNEQFF.

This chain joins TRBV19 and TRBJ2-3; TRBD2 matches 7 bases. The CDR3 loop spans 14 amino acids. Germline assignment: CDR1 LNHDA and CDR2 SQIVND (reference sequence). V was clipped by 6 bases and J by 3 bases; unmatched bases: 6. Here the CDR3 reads CASSLLANTDTQYF. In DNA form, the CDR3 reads TGTGCCAGTAGCTTACTAGCGAATACAGATACGCAGTATTTT.

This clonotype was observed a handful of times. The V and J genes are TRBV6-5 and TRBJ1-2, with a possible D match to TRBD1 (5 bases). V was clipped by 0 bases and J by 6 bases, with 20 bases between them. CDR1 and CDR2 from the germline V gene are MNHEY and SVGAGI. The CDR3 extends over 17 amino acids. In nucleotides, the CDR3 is TGTGCCAGCAGTTACTCGAGCCCACTGGGGACGCCTAATGGCTACACCTTC. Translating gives CASSYSSPLGTPNGYTF.

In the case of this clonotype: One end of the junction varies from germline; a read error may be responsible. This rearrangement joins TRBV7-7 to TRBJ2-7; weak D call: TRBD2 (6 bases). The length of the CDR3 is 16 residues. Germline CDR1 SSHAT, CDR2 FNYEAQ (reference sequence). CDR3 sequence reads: CASSPSEGVDIYEQYF. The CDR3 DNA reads TGTGCTAGCAGCCCCTCGGAGGGAGTTGACATTTACGAGCAGTACTTC.

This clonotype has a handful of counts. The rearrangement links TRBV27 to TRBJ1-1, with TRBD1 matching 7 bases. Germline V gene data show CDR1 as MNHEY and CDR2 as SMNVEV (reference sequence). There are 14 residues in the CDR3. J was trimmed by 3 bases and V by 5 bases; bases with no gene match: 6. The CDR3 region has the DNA TGTGCCAGCAGTCGAAAGACAGGGCACACTGAAGCTTTCTTT. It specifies CASSRKTGHTEAFF.

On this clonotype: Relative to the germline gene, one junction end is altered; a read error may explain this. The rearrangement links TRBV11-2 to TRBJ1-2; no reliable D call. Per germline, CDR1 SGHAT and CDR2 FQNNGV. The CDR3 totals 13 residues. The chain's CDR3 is CTSSPGVSDGYTF. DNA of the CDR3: TGTACCAGCAGCCCCGGGGTCTCCGATGGCTACACCTTC.

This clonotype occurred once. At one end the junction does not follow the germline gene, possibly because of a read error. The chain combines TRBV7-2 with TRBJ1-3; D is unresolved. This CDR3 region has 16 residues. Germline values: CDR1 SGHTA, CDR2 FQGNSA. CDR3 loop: CDSSLRGPLSGNTIYF. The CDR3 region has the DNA TGTGACAGCAGCTTACGGGGTCCGCTCTCTGGAAACACCATATATTTT.

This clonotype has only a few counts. The CDR3 DNA follows: TGCGCCAGCAGCTTGGCACGGGACAGTCTCTCCTACGAGCAGTACTTC. It is translated as CASSLARDSLSYEQYF. J is TRBJ2-7 and V is TRBV5-1, with 7 bases that match TRBD1. The V gene end was trimmed by 0 bases and the J gene end by 0 bases; junction bases not matched to a gene: 6. This CDR3 has 16 residues. CDR1 and CDR2 from the germline V gene are SGHRS and YFSETQ.

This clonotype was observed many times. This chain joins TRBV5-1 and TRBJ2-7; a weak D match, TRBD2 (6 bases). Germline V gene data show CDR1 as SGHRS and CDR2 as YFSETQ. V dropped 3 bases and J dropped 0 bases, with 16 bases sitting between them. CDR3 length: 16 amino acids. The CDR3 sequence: CASSSSGTSSSYEQYF. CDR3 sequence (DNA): TGCGCCAGCAGCTCATCCGGGACTTCTAGCTCCTACGAGCAGTACTTC. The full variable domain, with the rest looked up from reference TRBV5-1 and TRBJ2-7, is KAGVTQTPRYLIKTRGQQVTLSCSPISGHRSVSWYQQTPGQGLQFLFEYFSETQRNKGNFPGRFSGRQFSNSRSEMNVSTLELGDSALYLCASSSSGTSSSYEQYFGPGTRLTVT.

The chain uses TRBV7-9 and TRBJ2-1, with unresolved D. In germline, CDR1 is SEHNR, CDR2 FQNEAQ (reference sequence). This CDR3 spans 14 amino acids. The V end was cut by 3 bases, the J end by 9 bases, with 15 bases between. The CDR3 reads CASSFLGTTFEQFF. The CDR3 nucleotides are TGTGCCAGCAGCTTCCTCGGTACTACGTTTGAGCAGTTCTTC.

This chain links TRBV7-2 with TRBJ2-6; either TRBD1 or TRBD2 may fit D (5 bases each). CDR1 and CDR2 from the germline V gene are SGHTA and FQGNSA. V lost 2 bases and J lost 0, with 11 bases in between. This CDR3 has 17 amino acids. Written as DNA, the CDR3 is TGTGCCAGCAGCTTAAGGGGACGAAGCTCTGGGGCCAACGTCCTGACTTTC. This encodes CASSLRGRSSGANVLTF.